This TCR beta chain was sequenced during a study of PD-1 blockade in classical Hodgkin lymphoma. Study-wide points: It was reported that newly diagnosed patients had less baseline TCR diversity than healthy donors. Before treatment, complete responders showed about the same diversity as newly diagnosed patients.

A word on this clone: The antigen is not known.

Brentuximab vedotin exposure varied, and every patient relapsed after autologous stem cell transplantation. Reported best responses ranged across complete response, partial response or progressive disease. Germline-derived CDR1 and CDR2 are MNHEY and SMNVEV (reference sequence). The germline V and J ends were trimmed by 5 bases and 2 bases, with 15 bases remaining between them. The CDR3 totals 15 residues. Sequenced by immunoSEQ multiplex PCR; TCRdb stores in-frame clones only, minus some. The data contain about 72,000 clones, roughly 91% of them seen just once; the ten biggest clones take up approximately 8.2%.

The sequencing here drew on peripheral blood mononuclear cells (PBMCs), taken at baseline. This clonotype was obtained from a human donor with classical Hodgkin lymphoma. The V and J genes are TRBV27 and TRBJ2-5; D remains ambiguous. The CDR3, as DNA: TGTGCCAGCAGTCCCCTAAGACTTTCACAAGAGACCCAGTACTTC. Its protein is CASSPLRLSQETQYF.